A selection of T cell receptor beta chains follows, all from one sample in a study of shared clonotypes between healthy human individuals. TCRdb keeps only in-frame clones here, not all; method: immunoSEQ multiplex PCR. The table lists 550,000 to 850,000 clones, around 72% of them singletons. Source material: memory CD4+ T cells sorted from blood. Receptors originate from a woman aged 25 to 39 in good health. The CDR3 runs from the conserved cysteine through the conserved F or W. A D gene is named only where the DNA matches it firmly. Clone size is given for some rows only: seen once, a few or many times, or a class if the clone is expanded.

CDR3nt: TGCAGCGGCGTCCTAGGGGCGCCGTCCTACGAGCAGTACTTC; CDR3aa: CSGVLGAPSYEQYF; len: 14; d_gene: NA; j_gene: TRBJ2-7; v_gene: TRBV29-1; abundance: NA
CDR3nt: TGCAGCGTTGTTGGTAACTCCTACGAGCAGTACTTC; CDR3aa: CSVVGNSYEQYF; len: 12; d_gene: NA; j_gene: TRBJ2-7; v_gene: TRBV29-1; abundance: NA
CDR3nt: TGTGCCAGCAGCTTAGGTGGAAGACCTTACACCGCGAACACCGGGGAGCTGTTTTTT; CDR3aa: CASSLGGRPYTANTGELFF; len: 19; d_gene: NA; j_gene: TRBJ2-2; v_gene: TRBV11-2; abundance: NA
CDR3nt: TGTGCCAGCAGTGAAGCGGGCGGGGTGTTTGAAGCTTTCTTT; CDR3aa: CASSEAGGVFEAFF; len: 14; d_gene: NA; j_gene: TRBJ1-1; v_gene: TRBV6-1; abundance: NA
CDR3nt: TGTGCCAGCAGGGGAGGGACAGGGCCTAGAACCTTC; CDR3aa: CASRGGTGPRTF; len: 12; d_gene: TRBD1; j_gene: TRBJ1-2; v_gene: TRBV6-5; abundance: few
CDR3nt: TGTGCCAGCAGGACCGGGACAGAGCACACCGGGGAGCTGTTTTTT; CDR3aa: CASRTGTEHTGELFF; len: 15; d_gene: TRBD1; j_gene: TRBJ2-2; v_gene: TRBV28; abundance: NA
CDR3nt: TGTGCCATCGGGGAAGGCAATCAGCCCCAGCATTTT; CDR3aa: CAIGEGNQPQHF; len: 12; d_gene: NA; j_gene: TRBJ1-5; v_gene: TRBV10-3; abundance: NA
CDR3nt: TGTGCCATCAGTGATGAGGCCTCGGGCTATGGCTACACCTTC; CDR3aa: CAISDEASGYGYTF; len: 14; d_gene: NA; j_gene: TRBJ1-2; v_gene: TRBV10-3; abundance: NA
CDR3nt: TGTGCCAGCAGTGAAGAAGGCAGGGCCGTCTATGGCTACACCTTC; CDR3aa: CASSEEGRAVYGYTF; len: 15; d_gene: NA; j_gene: TRBJ1-2; v_gene: TRBV6-1; abundance: once
CDR3nt: TGCGCCAGCACAGGGACCCGTCCCCCAGCCGGGGAGCTGTTTTTT; CDR3aa: CASTGTRPPAGELFF; len: 15; d_gene: NA; j_gene: TRBJ2-2; v_gene: TRBV10-1; abundance: many
CDR3nt: TGTGCCAGCAGTTCTGGACAGGGAGGGCGGTGGGAGACCCAGTACTTC; CDR3aa: CASSSGQGGRWETQYF; len: 16; d_gene: NA; j_gene: TRBJ2-5; v_gene: TRBV28; abundance: few
CDR3nt: TGTGCCAGCAGCGTACGGCCTAGCGGGACCAATGAGCAGTTCTTC; CDR3aa: CASSVRPSGTNEQFF; len: 15; d_gene: TRBD2; j_gene: TRBJ2-1; v_gene: TRBV9; abundance: NA
CDR3nt: TGTGCCAGCAGCCCCCCCGTGGGGCCAGGCACTGAAGCTTTCTTT; CDR3aa: CASSPPVGPGTEAFF; len: 15; d_gene: NA; j_gene: TRBJ1-1; v_gene: TRBV7-3; abundance: NA
CDR3nt: TGTGCCTGGAATGGGAGCGGGAGCGTGAGCACAGATACGCAGTATTTT; CDR3aa: CAWNGSGSVSTDTQYF; len: 16; d_gene: TRBD2; j_gene: TRBJ2-3; v_gene: TRBV30; abundance: NA
CDR3nt: TGTGCCAGCAGTGCCCGGGACCCGTTAGAGACCCAGTACTTC; CDR3aa: CASSARDPLETQYF; len: 14; d_gene: NA; j_gene: TRBJ2-5; v_gene: TRBV27; abundance: NA
CDR3nt: TGCGCCAGCAGCCAAGGGCAGGGGGCCTTCGGGGAAAAACTGTTTTTT; CDR3aa: CASSQGQGAFGEKLFF; len: 16; d_gene: TRBD1; j_gene: TRBJ1-4; v_gene: TRBV4-1; abundance: NA
CDR3nt: TGTGCCAGCAGCTTAGCGAGACTTCGACCGGATACGCAGTATTTT; CDR3aa: CASSLARLRPDTQYF; len: 15; d_gene: NA; j_gene: TRBJ2-3; v_gene: TRBV7-9; abundance: few
CDR3nt: TGTGCCAGCAGCCAAGAAATTAGCGGGAGAGTCAATGAGCAGTTCTTC; CDR3aa: CASSQEISGRVNEQFF; len: 16; d_gene: TRBD2; j_gene: TRBJ2-1; v_gene: TRBV4-2; abundance: NA